The 31 T cell receptor beta chains reported below all come from one sample, sequenced in a study of lymphopenia after photon versus proton radiotherapy. The method was immunoSEQ multiplex PCR; TCRdb's version includes in-frame clones alone and lacks a portion of them. Of 55,000 to 70,000 clones listed, 75% to 90% are singletons. Sequenced material: peripheral blood, taken from a patient treated with proton-based radiotherapy. These receptors were collected from a man aged 80 or over with esophageal cancer.

The rearrangement links TRBV18 to TRBJ2-1; TRBD1 is a possible D gene (5 bases). Germline CDR1 is KGHSH and CDR2 is LQKENI. This CDR3 is built from 17 residues. V was cut by 4 bases and J by 0 bases, with 16 bases left in between. The CDR3 sequence is CASSRGGYTSSYNEQFF. CDR3 DNA: TGTGCCAGCTCACGGGGCGGATACACGAGCTCCTACAATGAGCAGTTCTTC.

V is TRBV15 and J is TRBJ2-1; no definite D call. Germline CDR1 is LNHNV and CDR2 is YYDKDF (reference sequence). This CDR3 has 12 amino acids. Trimming took 0 bases from V and 14 from J, leaving 11 bases between them. The CDR3, as DNA: TGTGCCACCAGCAGAGATCGCGGCGTAGAGTTCTTC. Protein product: CATSRDRGVEFF.

The rearrangement joins TRBV18 to TRBJ2-7; 8 nucleotides agree with TRBD2. V gave up 3 bases and J gave up 3 bases; unmatched junction bases: 7. The CDR3 consists of 15 residues. Germline CDR1 reads KGHSH; CDR2 reads LQKENI. CDR3 nucleotide sequence: TGTGCCAGCTCACCTCCGGGGGGGACTAGCTACGAGCAGTACTTC. It is translated as CASSPPGGTSYEQYF.

The CDR3 coding sequence is TGTGCCAGCAGCTTCGACAGGTACCAAGAGACCCAGTACTTC. Translating gives CASSFDRYQETQYF. The genes are TRBV7-9 and TRBJ2-5; D is perhaps TRBD1 (6 bases). With 3 bases removed from V and 0 bases from J, the gap between germline ends came to 8 bases. The germline CDR1 and CDR2 sequences are SEHNR and FQNEAQ (reference sequence). The CDR3 totals 14 residues.

The rearrangement uses TRBV6-5 and TRBJ1-2; D uncertain. This CDR3 has 13 amino acids. V was shortened by 0 bases and J by 5 bases, with 7 bases between the two germline ends. The germline gives CDR1 MNHEY, CDR2 SVGAGI. The CDR3 DNA reads as TGTGCCAGCAGTTACTCGAGGTTGTATGGCTACACCTTC. It codes for CASSYSRLYGYTF.

This rearrangement joins TRBV27 to TRBJ2-2; 7 bases map to TRBD1. Germline V CDR1 and CDR2: MNHEY, SMNVEV (reference sequence). Trimming at V came to 4 bases and at J to 6 bases, leaving 5 bases not matched to a gene. The CDR3 spans 14 residues. The DNA for the CDR3 is TGTGCCAGCAGTTCAAACAGGGGCGCCGGGGAGCTGTTTTTT. Protein product: CASSSNRGAGELFF.

This chain links TRBV11-3 with TRBJ2-1; 8 nucleotides align to TRBD2. Germline V lookup: CDR1 SGHNT, CDR2 YENEEA. V lost 1 base and J lost 9; bases outside the gene matches: 2. This CDR3 comprises 13 residues. The CDR3 region has the DNA TGTGCCAGCAGCTTAGGGCTAGCGGGTGAGCAGTTCTTC. Protein: CASSLGLAGEQFF.

Within the sample, this clone is medium-sized (0.01 to 0.1%). The J gene is TRBJ1-2, the V gene TRBV7-9; the D gene is possibly TRBD1 (6 bases). The V gene lost 1 base and the J gene lost 4 bases, with 19 bases spanning the gap. Germline lookup yields CDR1 SEHNR and CDR2 FQNEAQ (reference sequence). This CDR3 is built from 17 residues. The CDR3 loop reads CASSLDARTGQIYGYTF. The DNA of the CDR3 is TGTGCCAGCAGCTTAGACGCGAGAACAGGACAGATCTATGGCTACACCTTC.

This chain connects TRBV7-6 to TRBJ2-7; 9 positions match TRBD2. V shed 4 bases and J 4 bases; nucleotides not matched to a gene: 2. This CDR3 is 13 amino acids long. CDR1 and CDR2 from the germline V gene are SGHVS and FNYEAQ. The DNA of the CDR3 is TGTGCCAGCAGCTCGACTAGCGGATACGAGCAGTACTTC. Amino acid sequence: CASSSTSGYEQYF. The whole variable domain, filled in from reference TRBV7-6 and TRBJ2-7, reads GAGVSQSPRYKVTKRGQDVALRCDPISGHVSLYWYRQALGQGPEFLTYFNYEAQQDKSGLPNDRFSAERPEGSISTLTIQRTEQRDSAMYRCASSSTSGYEQYFGPGTRLTVT.

The chain joins TRBV27 to TRBJ2-3; D is undetermined. The CDR3 is 14 amino acids. The V end was cut by 6 bases, the J end by 4 bases, with 14 bases between. Looked up from germline, CDR1 is MNHEY and CDR2 is SMNVEV (reference sequence). DNA for the CDR3: TGTGCCAGCAGAGTGGCTCCTACAGCAGATACGCAGTATTTT. This codes for CASRVAPTADTQYF.

This chain joins TRBV7-2 and TRBJ2-2; no reliable D call. Per germline, CDR1 SGHTA and CDR2 FQGNSA. The V end was cut by 5 bases, the J end by 7 bases, with 11 bases between. This CDR3 region has 13 residues. The CDR3 coding sequence is TGTGCCAGCAGCCCGCAACCGGGCGGGGAGCTGTTTTTT. Its translation is CASSPQPGGELFF.

This chain joins TRBV2 and TRBJ1-3; D is undetermined. The CDR3 is 15 residues long. CDR1 SNHLY and CDR2 FYNNEI come from the germline V gene. Trimming removed 6 bases from V and 0 bases from J, with 12 bases in between. CDR3 loop: CASRRTVVSGNTIYF. CDR3 in DNA: TGTGCCAGCAGGAGGACGGTCGTCTCTGGAAACACCATATATTTT.

The chain employs TRBV6-5 and TRBJ1-6; D unclear. This CDR3 has 15 residues. V was shortened by 3 bases and J by 9 bases, with 15 bases between the two germline ends. Germline lookup yields CDR1 MNHEY and CDR2 SVGAGI. CDR3 loop: CASSYYPEGLSPLHF. For the CDR3, the DNA is TGTGCCAGCAGTTATTACCCTGAGGGTCTTTCACCCCTCCACTTT.

The CDR3 nucleotides are TGTGCCAGCACCGATTCCGGGACCGGCTACGAGCAGTACTTC. As protein: CASTDSGTGYEQYF. The V call is TRBV7-2, the J call TRBJ2-7, with D perhaps being TRBD1 or TRBD2 (5 bases each). CDR1 SGHTA and CDR2 FQGNSA come from the germline V gene. CDR3 length: 14 residues. The germline V and J ends were trimmed by 7 bases and 3 bases, with 16 bases remaining between them.

On this clone itself: This CDR3 is also generated by other DNA sequences in the sample. The rearrangement links TRBV19 to TRBJ2-2, with D perhaps matching TRBD2 (6 bases). This CDR3 has 13 residues. Germline-derived CDR1 and CDR2 are LNHDA and SQIVND (reference sequence). Trimming pared 6 bases from V and 1 base from J, leaving 6 bases between. The CDR3 is CASRRGNTGELFF. The DNA for the CDR3 is TGTGCCAGTAGGCGGGGGAACACCGGGGAGCTGTTTTTT.

V and J are TRBV19 and TRBJ1-5; D possibly corresponds to TRBD1 (5 bases). Trimming pared 7 bases from V and 0 bases from J, leaving 16 bases between. The length of the CDR3 is 16 residues. Germline-derived CDR1 and CDR2 are LNHDA and SQIVND (reference sequence). The CDR3 reads CASMGVWGYSNQPQHF. In DNA, the CDR3 is TGTGCCAGTATGGGCGTATGGGGCTATAGCAATCAGCCCCAGCATTTT.

The table lists this clone with a count of one. The rearrangement uses TRBV19 and TRBJ2-5, with 10 bases identical to TRBD2. CDR3 length: 17 amino acids. Trimming cost V 1 base and J 2 bases; bases outside gene matches: 7. CDR1 LNHDA and CDR2 SQIVND come from the germline V gene (reference sequence). CDR3 DNA sequence: TGTGCCAGTAGTATAGGTCCCGGACTAGCGGAGCAAGAGACCCAGTACTTC. This encodes CASSIGPGLAEQETQYF.

This clone was recorded once. This chain joins TRBV4-1 and TRBJ1-5; TRBD1 is a possible D gene (5 bases). Germline V CDR1 and CDR2: MGHRA, YSYEKL. Trimming took off 3 bases at V and 0 bases at J, with 21 bases between the two ends. CDR3 length: 19 amino acids. For the CDR3, the DNA is TGCGCCAGCAGCCAGGGGTTCTTAAGGGGACTCTATAGCAATCAGCCCCAGCATTTT. Its protein product is CASSQGFLRGLYSNQPQHF.

This chain links TRBV15 with TRBJ2-2, with 10 bases fitting TRBD2. Per the germline V gene, CDR1 is LNHNV and CDR2 is YYDKDF (reference sequence). V trimming: 6 bases; J trimming: 6 bases; junction bases outside the gene matches: 7. This CDR3 spans 15 amino acids. Here the CDR3 DNA reads TGTGCCACCAGGAGCGGGGGGGCTTTATCCGGGGAGCTGTTTTTT. Encoded protein: CATRSGGALSGELFF.

The rearrangement links TRBV27 to TRBJ2-5, with 11 bases fitting TRBD2. CDR3 length: 16 amino acids. Germline CDR1 and CDR2: MNHEY and SMNVEV (reference sequence). V was clipped by 6 bases and J by 5 bases; unmatched bases: 11. CDR3 protein: CASRSRTSGSWETQYF. DNA of the CDR3: TGTGCCAGCAGATCCCGGACTAGCGGGTCTTGGGAGACCCAGTACTTC.

The chain recombines TRBV29-1 with TRBJ2-3, with D unresolved. The CDR3 is 12 amino acids. Trimming pared 3 bases from V and 1 base from J, leaving 5 bases between. CDR1 and CDR2 from the germline V gene are SQVTM and ANQGSEA. CDR3 in DNA: TGCAGCGTTGAGAGTGGCACAGATACGCAGTATTTT. Its protein product is CSVESGTDTQYF.

The rearrangement joins TRBV6-6 to TRBJ1-5, with TRBD1 as a possible D gene (5 bases). The germline V gene encodes CDR1 MNHNY and CDR2 SVGAGI (reference sequence). The V and J ends lost 2 bases and 6 bases respectively, with 11 bases between them. The CDR3 is 14 amino acids. The CDR3, as DNA: TGTGCCAGCAGTTACGGGTTTCAGGGTCAGCCCCAGCATTTT. This translates into CASSYGFQGQPQHF.

V is TRBV27 and J is TRBJ2-7; D might be TRBD2 (7 bases). This CDR3 comprises 17 residues. V was shortened by 4 bases and J by 1 base, with 20 bases between the two germline ends. Germline loops: CDR1 MNHEY, CDR2 SMNVEV (reference sequence). DNA of the CDR3: TGTGCCAGCAGTTCCGTATTTAGGGGGAGGGGATCCTACGAGCAGTACTTC. It yields the protein CASSSVFRGRGSYEQYF.

The V and J genes are TRBV18 and TRBJ2-4; 11 bases align to TRBD1. This CDR3 is built from 15 residues. The ends lost 6 bases at V and 1 base at J; junction bases unmatched: 2. Germline V lookup: CDR1 KGHSH, CDR2 LQKENI. CDR3 sequence reads: CASSGTGGAKNIQYF. The DNA for the CDR3 is TGTGCCAGCTCGGGGACAGGGGGTGCCAAAAACATTCAGTACTTC. The whole variable domain, remainder taken from reference TRBV18 and TRBJ2-4, is NAGVMQNPRHLVRRRGQEARLRCSPMKGHSHVYWYRQLPEEGLKFMVYLQKENIIDESGMPKERFSAEFPKEGPSILRIQQVVRGDSAAYFCASSGTGGAKNIQYFGAGTRLSVL.

The chain links TRBV14 to TRBJ2-7, with 8 bases lining up with TRBD1. The V segment lost 4 bases and the J segment 3 bases; nucleotides outside the gene matches: 5. The length of the CDR3 is 14 residues. CDR1 and CDR2 (germline): SGHDN, FVKESK. The DNA for the CDR3 is TGTGCCAGCAGCCGGCCGGGACAGGTCTACGAGCAGTACTTC. It encodes CASSRPGQVYEQYF.

The chain is built from TRBV6-1 and TRBJ1-5, with D uncertain. The germline V gene encodes CDR1 MNHNS and CDR2 SASEGT. V lost 3 bases and J lost 6, with 12 bases in between. There are 14 residues in the CDR3. The CDR3 DNA follows: TGTGCCAGCAGTGAGGGAGGATCTTTTCAGCCCCAGCATTTT. Protein sequence: CASSEGGSFQPQHF.

The chain couples TRBV19 to TRBJ1-5; 7 positions agree with TRBD1. Germline CDR1 LNHDA, CDR2 SQIVND (reference sequence). V trimming: 2 bases; J trimming: 0 bases; junction bases outside the gene matches: 1. This CDR3 is 15 amino acids long. CDR3 loop: CASSINRGSNQPQHF. CDR3 DNA: TGTGCCAGTAGTATAAACAGGGGTAGCAATCAGCCCCAGCATTTT.

The chain couples TRBV29-1 to TRBJ1-6, with 8 bases aligning to TRBD1. The CDR3 extends over 12 amino acids. Germline V gene lookup returns CDR1 SQVTM and CDR2 ANQGSEA. The junction had 7 bases not matched to a gene; V was cut back by 5 bases and J by 13 bases. CDR3 DNA sequence: TGCAGCGTTCTTACAGGGGGTGGGCCCCTCCACTTT. As protein: CSVLTGGGPLHF.

The chain carries TRBV7-8 and TRBJ2-3; D may match TRBD1 or TRBD2 (5 bases each). This CDR3 comprises 15 residues. Deletions cut 1 base from V and 4 bases from J, with 12 bases between. The germline CDR1 and CDR2 sequences are SGHVS and FQNEAQ. The CDR3 sequence: CASSLDIPGPDTQYF. CDR3 nucleotide sequence: TGTGCCAGCAGCTTAGATATCCCGGGGCCAGATACGCAGTATTTT.

This chain links TRBV18 with TRBJ2-7; tentatively, D is TRBD2 (6 bases). The V gene's germline CDR1 is KGHSH and CDR2 LQKENI. Trimming stripped 3 bases from V and 2 bases from J, with 14 bases between. This CDR3 contains 15 residues. The CDR3 nucleotides read TGTGCCAGCTCACCCGGGACTGCGAAGACCTACGAGCAGTACTTC. This sequence encodes CASSPGTAKTYEQYF.

This chain uses TRBV11-2 with TRBJ2-7, with a possible D match to TRBD1 (5 bases). Germline CDR1 reads SGHAT; CDR2 reads FQNNGV. This CDR3 contains 15 residues. V dropped 4 bases and J dropped 5 bases, with 18 bases sitting between them. CDR3 sequence reads: CASSYFGGDRDEQYF. The CDR3 nucleotides are TGTGCCAGCAGCTACTTCGGCGGAGACAGAGACGAGCAGTACTTC.